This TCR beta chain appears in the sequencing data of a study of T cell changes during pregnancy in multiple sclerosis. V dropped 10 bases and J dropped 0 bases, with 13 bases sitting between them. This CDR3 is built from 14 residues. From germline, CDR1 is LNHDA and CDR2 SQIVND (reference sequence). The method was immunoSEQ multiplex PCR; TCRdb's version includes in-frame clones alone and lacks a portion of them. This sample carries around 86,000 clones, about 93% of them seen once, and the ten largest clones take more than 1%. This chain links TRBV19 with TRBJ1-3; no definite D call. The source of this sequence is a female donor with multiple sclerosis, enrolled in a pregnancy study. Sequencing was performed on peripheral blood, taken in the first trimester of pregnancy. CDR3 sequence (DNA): TGTGCCACCGCCAACAGAGACTCTGGAAACACCATATATTTT. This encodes CATANRDSGNTIYF.